Detailed here is one T cell receptor (beta chain). These data belong to a study of blood T cell repertoires in COVID-19. Background on the study: Nucleic acid was either cDNA or gDNA, and it came from T cells, B-cell-depleted T cells, or PBMCs.

The method was immunoSEQ multiplex PCR; TCRdb's version includes in-frame clones alone and lacks a portion of them. The top ten clones hold about 6% of a sample with some 100,000 clones, roughly 88% of them seen once. The CDR3 is made up of 14 amino acids. Trimming stripped 0 bases from V and 3 bases from J, with 6 bases between. In germline, CDR1 is SGDLS, CDR2 YYNGEE. The receptor was derived from a woman aged 60 to 75 with acute or convalescent COVID-19. The sequenced material came from peripheral blood. The chain employs TRBV9 and TRBJ2-2, with D possibly TRBD2 on 6 matching bases. In nucleotides, the CDR3 is TGTGCCAGCAGCGTAGCGGGGGACACCGGGGAGCTGTTTTTT. This gives the protein CASSVAGDTGELFF. Together with reference TRBV9 and TRBJ2-2, the CDR3 gives the full variable domain: DSGVTQTPKHLITATGQRVTLRCSPRSGDLSVYWYQQSLDQGLQFLIQYYNGEERAKGNILERFSAQQFPDLHSELNLSSLELGDSALYFCASSVAGDTGELFFGEGSRLTVL.